This is a list of T cell receptor beta chains from one sample in a study of immune evolution from preneoplasia to lung adenocarcinoma. Some clones are missing from TCRdb's copy, which holds only in-frame ones; the method was immunoSEQ multiplex PCR. The sample includes under 8,000 clones, roughly 77% of them seen just once. Sequenced: FFPE minimally invasive lung adenocarcinoma tissue. The receptors here all came from a person between 65 and 79 years old with lung adenocarcinoma. The CDR3 runs from the conserved cysteine through the conserved F or W. D genes are given only for firm matches.

J gene: TRBJ2-5; D gene: -; CDR3 length: 16; V gene: TRBV15; CDR3 protein: CATSTPYGQVQETQYF
J gene: TRBJ2-5; D gene: -; CDR3 length: 14; V gene: TRBV21-1; CDR3 protein: CASSLAGGQETQYF
J gene: TRBJ2-2; D gene: TRBD2; CDR3 length: 17; V gene: TRBV4-3; CDR3 protein: CASSQTVAGVRTGELFF
J gene: TRBJ2-7; D gene: TRBD1; CDR3 length: 14; V gene: TRBV6-6; CDR3 protein: CASSYWDRGSEQYF
J gene: TRBJ1-5; D gene: -; CDR3 length: 20; V gene: TRBV21-1; CDR3 protein: CASSSKVGRRRPLSHQPQHF
J gene: TRBJ2-2; D gene: -; CDR3 length: 14; V gene: TRBV18; CDR3 protein: CASSPRSSSGELFF
J gene: TRBJ1-2; D gene: -; CDR3 length: 13; V gene: TRBV6-5; CDR3 protein: CAIKGRNNYGYTF
J gene: TRBJ1-1; D gene: -; CDR3 length: 12; V gene: TRBV6-1; CDR3 protein: CASSGTNTEAFF
J gene: TRBJ1-6; D gene: -; CDR3 length: 16; V gene: TRBV7-9; CDR3 protein: CASPSPFVVGGSPLHF
J gene: TRBJ1-2; D gene: -; CDR3 length: 14; V gene: TRBV28; CDR3 protein: CASSSPEANYGYTF
J gene: TRBJ2-1; D gene: -; CDR3 length: 15; V gene: TRBV5-1; CDR3 protein: CASSLEAGSLNEQFF
J gene: TRBJ2-7; D gene: TRBD2; CDR3 length: 15; V gene: TRBV6-6; CDR3 protein: CASRTGLAVPYEQYF
J gene: TRBJ1-4; D gene: -; CDR3 length: 13; V gene: TRBV27; CDR3 protein: CASSFWQNEKLFF
J gene: TRBJ2-7; D gene: -; CDR3 length: 12; V gene: TRBV6-5; CDR3 protein: CASSSRGREQYF
J gene: TRBJ2-3; D gene: TRBD2; CDR3 length: 16; V gene: TRBV5-1; CDR3 protein: CASSPGLAGGSDTQYF
J gene: TRBJ2-2; D gene: TRBD2; CDR3 length: 16; V gene: TRBV7-9; CDR3 protein: CASSFSLAGADGELFF
J gene: TRBJ2-7; D gene: -; CDR3 length: 13; V gene: TRBV2; CDR3 protein: CASRTSGEDEQYF
J gene: TRBJ2-1; D gene: -; CDR3 length: 16; V gene: TRBV5-4; CDR3 protein: CASSLGAGNSYNEQFF
J gene: TRBJ2-1; D gene: TRBD2; CDR3 length: 17; V gene: TRBV28; CDR3 protein: CASKETSGGLSYNEQFF
J gene: TRBJ1-2; D gene: -; CDR3 length: 14; V gene: TRBV15; CDR3 protein: CATSRAGTGPGYTF
J gene: TRBJ1-5; D gene: -; CDR3 length: 15; V gene: TRBV6-1; CDR3 protein: CASLHIYRSNQPQHF
J gene: TRBJ2-3; D gene: TRBD2; CDR3 length: 15; V gene: TRBV7-3; CDR3 protein: CASSTSGMTGDTQYF
J gene: TRBJ2-2; D gene: TRBD2; CDR3 length: 16; V gene: TRBV28; CDR3 protein: CASSAPGLAVTGELFF
J gene: TRBJ1-1; D gene: -; CDR3 length: 14; V gene: TRBV6-5; CDR3 protein: CASSYSAESTEAFF